The following is a T cell receptor (beta chain) sequence with its context. Its specificity is unknown. The method was immunoSEQ multiplex PCR; TCRdb's version includes in-frame clones alone and lacks a portion of them. The sample has tens of thousands of clones, approximately 90% seen once. The entry originates in a study of T cell responses to AZD1222 COVID-19 vaccine. Points from the study as a whole: Regions left unmutated in variants are reportedly the target of nearly half of spike-specific TCRs. Increased Spike-specific TCR breadth and depth were observed after two AZD1222 doses.

Trimming left V 2 bases short and J 10 bases short, with 18 bases between. The CDR3 contains 16 residues. Germline loops: CDR1 SGHTA, CDR2 FQGNSA. This specimen was peripheral blood, taken on day 0 of AZD1222 vaccination. This TCR was sampled from an adult in good health. This chain connects TRBV7-2 to TRBJ1-6; D unclear. This CDR3 is CASSLRAVGLGSPLHF. CDR3 DNA sequence: TGTGCCAGCAGCTTAAGGGCGGTAGGGCTGGGGTCACCCCTCCACTTT.